Listed below are T cell receptor beta chains from one sample, sequenced in a study of cytomegalovirus exposure and HLA in healthy donors. The data were produced by immunoSEQ multiplex PCR, yet TCRdb's version contains in-frame clones alone and is incomplete. Of some 150,000 clones listed, roughly 76% are singletons. Sequencing was performed on PBMCs. The receptor set was obtained from a woman in her late teens or twenties in good health and CMV-seropositive. The CDR3 runs from the conserved cysteine through the conserved F or W. The D gene is left open where the match is weak. Where a row states a size, it is once, few, many or the class of an expanded clone; other rows omit it.

clone_size	d_call	v_call	j_call	cdr3_aa	cdr3_nt
-	TRBD2	TRBV4-1	TRBJ2-5	CASSQETLAGGLQETQYF	TGCGCCAGCAGCCAAGAGACTCTAGCGGGGGGGCTCCAAGAGACCCAGTACTTC
-	TRBD2	TRBV4-2	TRBJ2-1	CASSQRGAGGASEQFF	TGTGCCAGCAGCCAACGAGGGGCGGGGGGGGCCAGTGAGCAGTTCTTC
-	-	TRBV15	TRBJ1-2	CATSRGGGVAYGYTF	TGTGCCACCAGCCGTGGAGGAGGGGTCGCCTATGGCTACACCTTC
-	-	TRBV6-5	TRBJ2-5	CASNPAGPSGTQYF	TGTGCCAGCAACCCGGCGGGGCCCTCCGGGACCCAGTACTTC
-	TRBD2	TRBV7-8	TRBJ2-7	CASRAGTSDYEQYF	TGTGCCAGCAGAGCCGGGACTAGCGACTACGAGCAGTACTTC
-	-	TRBV10-3	TRBJ2-3	CAISDRGDTQYF	TGTGCCATCAGTGACAGGGGAGATACGCAGTATTTT
few	-	TRBV28	TRBJ1-2	CASQRGGTYGYTF	TGTGCCAGTCAAAGGGGCGGTACGTATGGCTACACCTTC
-	TRBD1	TRBV7-3	TRBJ2-5	CASSLGQGEKETQYF	TGTGCCAGCAGCTTAGGCCAGGGGGAAAAAGAGACCCAGTACTTC
once	TRBD1	TRBV7-9	TRBJ1-1	CASTGQEQGNTEAFF	TGTGCCAGCACAGGACAGGAGCAAGGGAACACTGAAGCTTTCTTT
-	-	TRBV6-5	TRBJ2-5	CASSYSSETQYF	TGTGCCAGCAGTTACTCTAGTGAGACCCAGTACTTC
-	-	TRBV28	TRBJ1-2	CASNGQRRRGYTF	TGTGCCAGCAACGGTCAACGACGGCGGGGCTACACCTTC
once	TRBD2	TRBV5-1	TRBJ2-1	CASSLTSGEQFF	TGCGCCAGCAGCTTGACTAGCGGGGAGCAGTTCTTC
-	-	TRBV7-2	TRBJ1-2	CASNERRDHGYTF	TGTGCCAGCAACGAAAGGAGGGATCACGGCTACACCTTC
-	TRBD2	TRBV7-3	TRBJ2-5	CASSPLAGGAPSTQYF	TGTGCCAGCAGCCCCCTAGCGGGGGGGGCCCCTTCGACCCAGTACTTC
-	TRBD1	TRBV5-1	TRBJ2-7	CASSLRSPGQGDYEQYF	TGCGCCAGCAGCTTGCGGTCACCGGGACAGGGAGATTACGAGCAGTACTTC
-	TRBD1	TRBV4-3	TRBJ1-1	CASSQGDSLNTEAFF	TGCGCCAGCAGCCAGGGGGACAGCTTGAACACTGAAGCTTTCTTT
-	-	TRBV27	TRBJ2-7	CASSFSFRGEQYF	TGTGCCAGCAGTTTTTCTTTCAGGGGCGAGCAGTACTTC
-	-	TRBV19	TRBJ1-2	CASSKDPNTIYGYTF	TGTGCCAGTAGTAAGGATCCGAATACTATCTATGGCTACACCTTC
-	TRBD2	TRBV6-5	TRBJ2-4	CASSTLWGRENIQYF	TGTGCCAGCAGTACCCTCTGGGGGAGGGAGAACATTCAGTACTTC
-	-	TRBV7-2	TRBJ2-1	CASSLAGDNGEQFF	TGTGCCAGCAGCTTAGCGGGGGACAATGGTGAGCAGTTCTTC
-	-	TRBV18	TRBJ2-5	CASSSVREWAETQYF	TGTGCCAGCTCAAGTGTTCGGGAGTGGGCAGAGACCCAGTACTTC
-	-	TRBV6-5	TRBJ2-1	CASSYSGGNNEQFF	TGTGCCAGCAGTTACTCCGGGGGAAACAATGAGCAGTTCTTC
-	-	TRBV5-8	TRBJ2-7	CASSPRQGWEQYF	TGTGCCAGCAGCCCGCGTCAGGGTTGGGAGCAGTACTTC
once	TRBD2	TRBV7-9	TRBJ2-7	CASSLRGGEEDEQYF	TGTGCCAGCAGCCTTCGGGGAGGGGAAGAAGACGAGCAGTACTTC
-	TRBD1	TRBV6-5	TRBJ1-5	CASSLDRGHGQPQHF	TGTGCCAGCAGCCTCGACAGGGGGCATGGTCAGCCCCAGCATTTT
-	TRBD1	TRBV18	TRBJ1-6	CASSEGGSSYNSPLHF	TGTGCCAGCTCGGAAGGGGGCAGCTCCTATAATTCACCCCTCCACTTT
few	-	TRBV7-9	TRBJ2-7	CAPLRWRGFPYELYEQYF	TGTGCCCCCCTCCGGTGGCGGGGTTTTCCCTATGAACTCTACGAGCAGTACTTC
-	-	TRBV7-8	TRBJ1-5	CASSLRGGSNQPQHF	TGTGCCAGCAGCTTACGAGGGGGTAGCAATCAGCCCCAGCATTTT
-	TRBD1	TRBV12-5	TRBJ2-7	CASGYRGTHEQYF	TGTGCTAGTGGCTACAGGGGTACCCACGAGCAGTACTTC
-	-	TRBV30	TRBJ1-5	CAWRWEVGTASIFSNQPQHF	TGTGCCTGGAGGTGGGAGGTGGGCACGGCAAGTATCTTTAGCAATCAGCCCCAGCATTTT
-	TRBD1	TRBV28	TRBJ2-7	CASRQPGQGYEQYF	TGTGCCAGCAGGCAACCGGGACAGGGCTACGAGCAGTACTTC
once	TRBD1	TRBV10-3	TRBJ1-1	CAISRDRGNTEAFF	TGTGCCATCAGCAGGGACAGGGGGAACACTGAAGCTTTCTTT
-	-	TRBV2	TRBJ1-2	CASSPRTGNYGYTF	TGTGCCAGCAGCCCACGTACAGGGAACTATGGCTACACCTTC
-	-	TRBV30	TRBJ2-1	CAWSDNNYNEQFF	TGTGCCTGGAGTGATAACAACTACAATGAGCAGTTCTTC
-	-	TRBV5-6	TRBJ2-7	CASSLIGSGQYF	TGTGCCAGCAGCTTAATCGGTTCAGGGCAGTACTTC
-	-	TRBV29-1	TRBJ2-1	CSVGGHRYNEQFF	TGCAGCGTTGGGGGACATAGATACAATGAGCAGTTCTTC
-	-	TRBV5-8	TRBJ1-5	CASSLGQVFNQPQHF	TGTGCCAGCAGCTTGGGACAGGTCTTCAATCAGCCCCAGCATTTT
-	-	TRBV7-9	TRBJ2-7	CASGLLDRAYEQYF	TGTGCCAGCGGACTATTAGACAGAGCCTACGAGCAGTACTTC
-	TRBD2	TRBV15	TRBJ2-5	CATSRGLAGVETQYF	TGTGCCACCAGCAGAGGACTAGCGGGGGTGGAGACCCAGTACTTC
-	-	TRBV4-1	TRBJ2-7	CASSQEGRDYEQYF	TGCGCCAGCAGCCAAGAAGGTCGGGACTACGAGCAGTACTTC
-	-	TRBV4-2	TRBJ2-1	CASSQEWDTRYEQFF	TGTGCCAGCAGCCAAGAGTGGGACACAAGGTATGAGCAGTTCTTC
-	TRBD1	TRBV5-1	TRBJ2-5	CASSLTGGETQYF	TGCGCCAGCAGCTTGACAGGGGGAGAGACCCAGTACTTC
-	-	TRBV14	TRBJ2-7	CASSPREEVISYEQYF	TGTGCCAGCAGCCCAAGGGAGGAGGTAATCTCCTACGAGCAGTACTTC
few	TRBD2	TRBV7-2	TRBJ2-7	CASSTTSGGTYEQYF	TGTGCCAGCAGCACCACCTCGGGGGGGACCTACGAGCAGTACTTC
-	-	TRBV7-2	TRBJ1-5	CASSTRVDQPQHF	TGTGCCAGCAGCACCAGGGTGGATCAGCCCCAGCATTTT
few	-	TRBV7-8	TRBJ1-6	CASSLLIPSSYNSPLHF	TGTGCCAGCAGCTTATTGATACCGAGCTCCTATAATTCACCCCTCCACTTT
-	TRBD1	TRBV5-6	TRBJ1-3	CASSATGVGNTIYF	TGTGCCAGCAGCGCGACAGGGGTTGGAAACACCATATATTTT
-	-	TRBV19	TRBJ1-5	CASSLVGVGILNQPQHF	TGTGCCAGTAGTTTAGTCGGCGTCGGGATATTGAATCAGCCCCAGCATTTT
-	-	TRBV28	TRBJ2-1	CASSLRGYGANEQFF	TGTGCCAGCAGCTTACGGGGGTATGGGGCCAATGAGCAGTTCTTC
-	-	TRBV30	TRBJ1-1	CAWSVRGGTEAFF	TGTGCCTGGAGTGTAAGGGGGGGCACTGAAGCTTTCTTT
-	TRBD2	TRBV5-4	TRBJ2-5	CASSLGGGSQETQYF	TGTGCCAGCAGCTTGGGGGGGGGAAGCCAAGAGACCCAGTACTTC
-	-	TRBV2	TRBJ1-5	CASSERPWGQPQHF	TGTGCCAGCAGTGAAAGACCCTGGGGCCAGCCCCAGCATTTT
-	-	TRBV15	TRBJ1-2	CATSRSTRRPNYGYTF	TGTGCCACCAGCAGATCCACCAGGAGGCCTAACTATGGCTACACCTTC
-	-	TRBV7-2	TRBJ2-7	CASSLSQGPYEQYF	TGTGCCAGCAGCTTGAGTCAGGGCCCCTACGAGCAGTACTTC
-	TRBD1	TRBV28	TRBJ2-1	CASSRQGAYNEQFF	TGTGCCAGCAGTAGACAGGGGGCGTACAATGAGCAGTTCTTC
-	-	TRBV5-6	TRBJ1-1	CASSLGPAGGMNTEAFF	TGTGCCAGCAGCTTGGGACCTGCGGGGGGTATGAACACTGAAGCTTTCTTT
-	-	TRBV29-1	TRBJ1-1	CSVSLWRNTEAFF	TGCAGCGTTTCTTTGTGGAGGAACACTGAAGCTTTCTTT
few	TRBD2	TRBV4-2	TRBJ2-7	CASSQEAGRALSYEQYF	TGTGCCAGCAGCCAAGAGGCGGGGAGGGCCTTATCCTACGAGCAGTACTTC
-	-	TRBV6-6	TRBJ1-5	CASCGGENQPQHF	TGTGCCAGCTGCGGAGGGGAGAATCAGCCCCAGCATTTT
few	-	TRBV16	TRBJ1-5	CASSQDRGNQPQHF	TGTGCCAGCAGCCAAGACAGAGGCAATCAGCCCCAGCATTTT